This T cell receptor beta chain comes out of a study of T cells in Graves' hyperthyroidism and ophthalmopathy. This clonotype appeared many times. Its antigen is unidentified. Germline and junction disagree at one end, which may indicate a read error. The study's findings and limits: Researchers report that a 13 V-J model separated ophthalmopathy from stable hyperthyroidism.

With a duration under 2 months, the hyperthyroidism was newly diagnosed in patients aged 18 to 65. Investigators excluded patients with uncontrolled infection, other autoimmune disease, pregnancy or lactation. There were TCR beta CDR3 regions amplified from RNA transcripts. A first-round RT-PCR of the TCR CDR3 used the HTBI primer set. TCRdb re-derived calls from the multiplex PCR reads in MiXCR, one entry per CDR3 protein. Among about 610,000 distinct CDR3 sequences listed, 46% were seen once. The V gene's germline CDR1 is SEHNR and CDR2 FQNEAQ (reference sequence). This CDR3 is 10 amino acids long. This clonotype was sampled from a woman younger than 35 with Graves' hyperthyroidism. This chain uses TRBV7-9 with TRBJ1-2, with 8 positions matching TRBD1. The specimen sequenced was peripheral blood or thyroid tissue (not recorded which). Here the CDR3 reads CAGHQGAIAF. CDR3 in DNA: TGTGCCGGCCACCAGGGGGCCATTGCCTTC.